The next 27 T cell receptor beta chains were all read from a single sample in a study of blood T cells in healthy people across ages. The authors ran a second PCR of roughly 7 to 11 cycles using a sample-barcoded 5' primer and a J-beta primer mix. TCRdb called the 5' RACE reads again in MiXCR, with one record for every CDR3 protein. The sample consists of under 800,000 distinct CDR3 sequences, 35% to 45% of them appearing once. The specimen sequenced was blood. The receptors come from a woman aged 60-75 years in good health.

This clonotype has at least ten counts. This sequence joins TRBV5-1 and TRBJ2-7; possibly TRBD1 or TRBD2 for D (5 bases each). Deletions cut 0 bases from V and 3 bases from J, with 10 bases between. CDR1 is SGHRS, CDR2 YFSETQ, per germline. The CDR3 has 14 amino acids. Here the CDR3 reads CASSLAGAGYEQYF. The CDR3 DNA reads TGCGCCAGCAGCTTGGCCGGGGCCGGCTACGAGCAGTACTTC.

V gene TRBV21-1 combines with J gene TRBJ1-1. TRBV21-1 is designated a pseudogene. The CDR3 spans 13 residues. CDR3 amino acids: CASSKARVTEAFF. For the CDR3, the DNA is TGTGCCAGCAGCAAAGCAAGGGTCACTGAAGCTTTCTTT.

This clonotype showed up just a few times. The rearrangement links TRBV13 to TRBJ2-7; D remains ambiguous. Per the germline V gene, CDR1 is PRHDT and CDR2 is FYEKMQ (reference sequence). There are 15 residues in the CDR3. The V end was cut by 5 bases, the J end by 8 bases, with 22 bases between. The CDR3 is CASSRGDTRNVKQYF. CDR3 sequence (DNA): TGTGCCAGCAGCCGAGGAGACACGCGGAACGTAAAGCAGTACTTC.

The J gene is TRBJ2-1, the V gene TRBV20-1, with TRBD2 matching over 12 bases. The CDR3 extends over 14 amino acids. V lost 3 bases to trimming and J lost 10 bases; unmatched junction nucleotides: 7. CDR1 DFQATT and CDR2 SNEGSKA come from the germline V gene (reference sequence). CDR3 bases: TGCAGTGCTAGTTCGTCTAGCGGGGGGGGAGAGCAGTTCTTC. Its protein product is CSASSSSGGGEQFF.

The rearrangement links TRBV5-1 to TRBJ2-7, with a possible D match to TRBD1 (6 bases). The V end lost 4 bases, the J end lost 0 bases, and 23 bases lay between the germline ends. This CDR3 is 18 amino acids long. Germline V gives CDR1 SGHRS, CDR2 YFSETQ. The CDR3 region is CASSPTISTGQTSYEQYF. The CDR3 DNA reads as TGCGCCAGCAGCCCCACCATATCGACAGGCCAAACCTCCTACGAGCAGTACTTC.

This chain links TRBV29-1 with TRBJ2-5; D is uncertain. V gave up 1 base and J gave up 2 bases, with 8 bases separating them. The CDR3 covers 13 residues. Germline-derived CDR1 and CDR2 are SQVTM and ANQGSEA. This chain's CDR3 is CSVEADKQETQYF. CDR3 sequence (DNA): TGCAGCGTTGAAGCAGATAAACAAGAGACCCAGTACTTC. The variable domain in full, with the rest retrieved from reference TRBV29-1 and TRBJ2-5, is SAVISQKPSRDICQRGTSLTIQCQVDSQVTMMFWYRQQPGQSLTLIATANQGSEATYESGFVIDKFPISRPNLTFSTLTVSNMSPEDSSIYLCSVEADKQETQYFGPGTRLLVL.

Regarding this clonotype: Compared with germline, one end of the junction differs, possibly owing to a read error. J is TRBJ1-1 and V is TRBV7-9; no reliable D call. The CDR3 length is 14 residues. Germline V gene data show CDR1 as SEHNR and CDR2 as FQNEAQ (reference sequence). The CDR3 DNA follows: TGTGCCAGCAGCCTTAACAGCCTGAACACTAAAGCTTACTTT. Protein product: CASSLNSLNTKAYF. Full variable domain (outside the CDR3, taken from reference TRBV7-9 and TRBJ1-1): DTGVSQNPRHKITKRGQNVTFRCDPISEHNRLYWYRQTLGQGPEFLTYFQNEAQLEKSRLLSDRFSAERPKGSFSTLEIQRTEQGDSAMYLCASSLNSLNTKAYFGQGTRLTVV.

Notes on this clonotype: One end of the junction does not line up with germline, which may come from a read error. This sequence joins TRBV12-3 or TRBV12-4 and TRBJ1-2; D is undetermined. The CDR3 has 13 residues. This CDR3 reads CACSLAEPYGYTF. The CDR3 nucleotides read TGTGCCTGCAGTTTAGCAGAGCCCTATGGCTACACCTTC.

The V call is TRBV18, the J call TRBJ2-3; D is possibly TRBD1 (6 bases). Trimming took off 3 bases at V and 4 bases at J, with 11 bases between the two ends. Germline CDR1 is KGHSH and CDR2 is LQKENI. This CDR3 comprises 14 residues. The CDR3 DNA reads as TGTGCCAGCTCACCGGGGGCGCAGGCAGATACGCAGTATTTT. It yields the protein CASSPGAQADTQYF.

This clonotype occurred a few times. The chain links TRBV7-2 to TRBJ2-7; either TRBD1 or TRBD2 may fit D (6 bases each). The CDR3 consists of 17 residues. V was trimmed by 5 bases and J by 1 base, leaving 21 bases between them. Germline CDR1 reads SGHTA; CDR2 reads FQGNSA. The CDR3: CASSPSLGGGDSYEQYF. The DNA of the CDR3 is TGTGCCAGCAGCCCCTCCCTGGGGGGCGGGGATTCCTACGAGCAGTACTTC.

This clonotype came up once. J is TRBJ2-5 and V is TRBV20-1; no clear D. CDR1 is DFQATT and CDR2 is SNEGSKA in the germline V gene (reference sequence). Trimming took 0 bases from V and 11 from J, leaving 22 bases between them. The CDR3 runs to 15 residues. CDR3 sequence reads: CSARDPKRLHHGQYF. The CDR3 bases are TGCAGTGCTAGAGATCCCAAGCGACTCCATCACGGGCAGTACTTC.

This clonotype was detected ten times or more. J is TRBJ2-1 and V is TRBV15; 10 bases match TRBD2. The V gene's germline CDR1 is LNHNV and CDR2 YYDKDF (reference sequence). This CDR3 contains 16 residues. V lost 1 base to trimming and J lost 4 bases; unmatched junction nucleotides: 4. The CDR3 sequence is CATSRGDSGGYNEQFF. The DNA for the CDR3 is TGTGCCACCAGCAGAGGGGATAGCGGGGGGTACAATGAGCAGTTCTTC.

This chain joins TRBV15 and TRBJ2-1; a possible D gene is TRBD2 (6 bases). This CDR3 has 18 amino acids. V was shortened by 1 base and J by 2 bases, with 18 bases between the two germline ends. Germline CDR1 LNHNV, CDR2 YYDKDF (reference sequence). In nucleotides, the CDR3 is TGTGCCACCAGCAGAGTTCAAATAGCGGACGCGGCCTACAATGAGCAGTTCTTC. It codes for CATSRVQIADAAYNEQFF.

This clonotype came up many times. The chain employs TRBV29-1 and TRBJ2-1; 11 bases agree with TRBD2. V shed 6 bases, J shed 4 bases, and the junction held 14 bases outside the gene matches. The CDR3 is 17 amino acids. In germline, CDR1 is SQVTM, CDR2 ANQGSEA. CDR3 coding DNA: TGCAGCGTCCCCCTTGGGCTAGCGGGGGGAATATACAATGAGCAGTTCTTC. This translates into CSVPLGLAGGIYNEQFF.

J is TRBJ2-6 and V is TRBV27; D not certain. In germline, CDR1 is MNHEY, CDR2 SMNVEV (reference sequence). V lost 6 bases and J 2 bases, leaving 11 bases between the germline ends. The CDR3 loop spans 15 amino acids. CDR3 residues: CASSPTTPGANVLTF. CDR3 sequence (DNA): TGTGCCAGCAGCCCAACAACTCCTGGGGCCAACGTCCTGACTTTC.

This clonotype was detected only a few times. The chain recombines TRBV27 with TRBJ1-1; D is uncertain. The CDR3 length is 14 residues. Germline V gene data show CDR1 as MNHEY and CDR2 as SMNVEV (reference sequence). Trimming removed 6 bases at V and 1 base at J, with 12 bases between. DNA of the CDR3: TGTGCCAGCAGGGATGGACCCTCGAACACTGAAGCTTTCTTT. Translating it yields CASRDGPSNTEAFF.

The V gene is TRBV7-2, the J gene TRBJ1-5; D ambiguous. The CDR3 spans 16 residues. Trimming cost V 1 base and J 2 bases, with 12 bases left between them. Per the germline V gene, CDR1 is SGHTA and CDR2 is FQGNSA. The CDR3 reads CASSLDFGAGNQPQHF. DNA for the CDR3: TGTGCCAGCAGCTTAGATTTCGGTGCGGGCAATCAGCCCCAGCATTTT. Complete variable domain (other parts from reference TRBV7-2 and TRBJ1-5): GAGVSQSPSNKVTEKGKDVELRCDPISGHTALYWYRQSLGQGLEFLIYFQGNSAPDKSGLPSDRFSAERTGGSVSTLTIQRTQQEDSAVYLCASSLDFGAGNQPQHFGDGTRLSIL.

This chain joins TRBV7-7 and TRBJ2-5; 7 positions agree with TRBD2. The end of the DNA aligns better with TRBJ2-7, so the J call may be wrong. Looked up from germline, CDR1 is SSHAT and CDR2 is FNYEAQ (reference sequence). The CDR3 sequence is 14 residues long. DNA of the CDR3: TGTGCCAGCAGTAGGGCGGGAGCAAACTACGAGCAGTACTTC. Protein sequence: CASSRAGANYEQYF.

This clonotype was detected only a few times. This rearrangement joins TRBV7-2 to TRBJ1-4, with TRBD1 identical over 12 bases. The CDR3 has 15 amino acids. Losses at the gene ends were 2 bases for V and 8 bases for J; bases not matched to a gene: 3. The V gene's germline CDR1 is SGHTA and CDR2 FQGNSA. CDR3 amino acids: CASSLRDRGREKLFF. CDR3 nucleotides: TGTGCCAGCAGCTTAAGGGACAGGGGGCGGGAAAAACTGTTTTTT.

This clonotype showed up just a few times. This chain connects TRBV5-1 to TRBJ1-2; D gene ambiguous. The CDR3 spans 13 residues. The V gene lost 1 base and the J gene lost 2 bases, with 6 bases spanning the gap. Germline-derived CDR1 and CDR2 are SGHRS and YFSETQ. CDR3: CASSLMENYGYTF. The CDR3 region has the DNA TGCGCCAGCAGCTTGATGGAGAACTATGGCTACACCTTC.

The sample holds many counts of this clonotype. The V gene is TRBV4-2, the J gene TRBJ1-5; 7 nucleotides line up with TRBD1. This CDR3 contains 17 residues. CDR1 LGHNA and CDR2 YNFKEQ come from the germline V gene. V dropped 4 bases and J dropped 7; count of bases not matched to a gene: 16. This chain's CDR3 is CASSPSGRQGSGQPQHF. The CDR3 DNA sequence: TGTGCCAGCAGCCCCTCTGGGAGACAGGGTTCGGGGCAGCCCCAGCATTTT.

This clonotype was observed a handful of times. The chain is built from TRBV20-1 and TRBJ2-6; D unclear. Germline V gives CDR1 DFQATT, CDR2 SNEGSKA (reference sequence). V lost 6 bases to trimming and J lost 4 bases, with 16 bases between them. This CDR3 has 15 amino acids. CDR3 sequence (DNA): TGCAGTGCCCCGGCGTGGGGTGCCGGGGCCAACGTCCTGACTTTC. Amino acid sequence: CSAPAWGAGANVLTF.

The rearrangement links TRBV27 to TRBJ1-1; possible D gene TRBD1, 6 bases. The CDR3 spans 17 residues. Trimming left V 0 bases short and J 0 bases short, with 14 bases between. Germline values: CDR1 MNHEY, CDR2 SMNVEV (reference sequence). For the CDR3, the DNA is TGTGCCAGCAGTTTATCGGTGCAGGGGTCCATGAACACTGAAGCTTTCTTT. Translation: CASSLSVQGSMNTEAFF.

The V and J genes are TRBV20-1 and TRBJ2-5; D tentatively fits TRBD1 or TRBD2 (5 bases each). Germline CDR1 reads DFQATT; CDR2 reads SNEGSKA (reference sequence). Trimming removed 0 bases at V and 5 bases at J, with 16 bases between. The CDR3 contains 15 residues. The CDR3 spells CSARDSRDPQETQYF. DNA of the CDR3: TGCAGTGCTAGAGATTCCAGGGACCCCCAGGAGACCCAGTACTTC.

The J gene is TRBJ2-2, the V gene TRBV7-2; TRBD1 matches 9 bases. The CDR3 runs to 17 residues. Germline V lookup: CDR1 SGHTA, CDR2 FQGNSA. V gave up 5 bases and J gave up 5 bases; unmatched junction bases: 12. In DNA, the CDR3 is TGTGCCAGCAGCCCCGTCTCCGGGACAGGGCGGACCGGGGAGCTGTTTTTT. This encodes CASSPVSGTGRTGELFF.

In this sample, this clonotype turned up a few times. V gene TRBV11-2 combines with J gene TRBJ1-6, with 9 nucleotides matching TRBD1. The germline CDR1 and CDR2 sequences are SGHAT and FQNNGV. V was pared by 7 bases and J by 2 bases, with 6 bases of the junction left unmatched. The CDR3 consists of 16 residues. The CDR3 is CASTVGQGTYNSPLHF. The CDR3, as DNA: TGTGCCAGCACCGTGGGACAGGGCACCTATAATTCACCCCTCCACTTT.

The chain joins TRBV20-1 to TRBJ2-5; 8 nucleotides agree with TRBD2. V lost 3 bases, J lost 2 bases, and 5 bases stayed unmatched. Germline CDR1 DFQATT, CDR2 SNEGSKA (reference sequence). The CDR3 totals 14 residues. As DNA, the CDR3 is TGCAGTGCTAGGGCGGGGGGCGGGCAAGAGACCCAGTACTTC. This codes for CSARAGGGQETQYF.